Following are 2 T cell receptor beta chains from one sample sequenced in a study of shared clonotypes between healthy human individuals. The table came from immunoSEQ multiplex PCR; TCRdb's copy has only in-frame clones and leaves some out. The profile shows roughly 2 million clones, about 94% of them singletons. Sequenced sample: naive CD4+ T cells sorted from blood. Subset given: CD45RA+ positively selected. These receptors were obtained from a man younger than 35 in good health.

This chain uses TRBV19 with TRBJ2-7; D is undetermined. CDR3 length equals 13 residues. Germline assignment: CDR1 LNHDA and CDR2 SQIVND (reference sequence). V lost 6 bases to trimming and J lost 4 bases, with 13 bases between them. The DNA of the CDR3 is TGTGCCAGTAGCCCGATAGATACGTACGAGCAGTACTTC. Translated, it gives CASSPIDTYEQYF.

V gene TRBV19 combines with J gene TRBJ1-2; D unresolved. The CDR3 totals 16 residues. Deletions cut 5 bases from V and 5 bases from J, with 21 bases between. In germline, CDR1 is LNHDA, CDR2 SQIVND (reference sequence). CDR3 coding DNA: TGTGCCAGTAGTCCCGGGGAACGGGGTTTTGTGTATGGCTACACCTTC. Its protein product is CASSPGERGFVYGYTF.